A single sample gave rise to the 19 T cell receptor beta chains below, sequenced in a study of T cells in localized non-small cell lung cancer. Some clones are missing from TCRdb's copy, which holds only in-frame ones; the method was immunoSEQ multiplex PCR. Altogether about 1,300 clones are present, under 20% being singletons, with the ten largest covering roughly 18%. The sequenced sample was lung tumor tissue, obtained before any cancer treatment. The origin of the receptors is a woman aged 35 to 69 with stage I lung adenocarcinoma.

This clone was seen more than once but under ten times. The V call is TRBV28, the J call TRBJ2-1, with 12 bases matching TRBD2. Per the germline V gene, CDR1 is MDHEN and CDR2 is SYDVKM. Trimming took 6 bases from V and 6 from J; bases not matched to a gene: 6. This CDR3 has 15 residues. DNA for the CDR3: TGTGCCAGCAGCCCCGGGACTAGCGGGTCCAATGAGCAGTTCTTC. Its translation is CASSPGTSGSNEQFF.

This clone was observed a handful of times. The chain couples TRBV11-3 to TRBJ1-1; a weak D match, TRBD1 (5 bases). Per germline, CDR1 SGHNT and CDR2 YENEEA. The CDR3 consists of 15 residues. Trimming took 1 base from V and 4 from J, leaving 13 bases between them. The CDR3 DNA sequence: TGTGCCAGCAGCTTAGGGTGGGGCCTGGGCACTGAAGCTTTCTTT. Its translation: CASSLGWGLGTEAFF.

There are a few counts of this clone. The rearrangement joins TRBV28 to TRBJ1-3; no clear D gene. With 5 bases removed from V and 1 base from J, the gap between germline ends came to 9 bases. CDR1 MDHEN and CDR2 SYDVKM come from the germline V gene. The CDR3 has 14 residues. CDR3 sequence reads: CASSPGRSGNTIYF. Here the CDR3 DNA reads TGTGCCAGCAGTCCCGGCAGGTCTGGAAACACCATATATTTT. Together with reference TRBV28 and TRBJ1-3, the CDR3 gives the full variable domain: DVKVTQSSRYLVKRTGEKVFLECVQDMDHENMFWYRQDPGLGLRLIYFSYDVKMKEKGDIPEGYSVSREKKERFSLILESASTNQTSMYLCASSPGRSGNTIYFGEGSWLTVV.

The chain has TRBV4-1 and TRBJ2-2, with D possibly being TRBD1 (5 bases). V dropped 5 bases and J dropped 8 bases, with 9 bases sitting between them. The CDR3 runs to 12 residues. Germline assignment: CDR1 MGHRA and CDR2 YSYEKL. Here the CDR3 reads CASSKGLGELFF. The CDR3 DNA follows: TGCGCCAGCAGCAAGGGGTTGGGGGAGCTGTTTTTT.

This clone was seen more than once but under ten times. The J gene is TRBJ1-2, the V gene TRBV9; TRBD1 agrees at 8 bases. The CDR3 runs 13 residues. Trimming at V came to 1 base and at J to 6 bases, leaving 2 bases not matched to a gene. Germline V gene lookup returns CDR1 SGDLS and CDR2 YYNGEE. CDR3 residues: CASSVRQGNGYTF. DNA for the CDR3: TGTGCCAGCAGCGTAAGACAGGGGAATGGCTACACCTTC.

This clone was detected only a few times. V is TRBV28 and J is TRBJ1-1, with TRBD1 as a possible D gene (6 bases). The V gene's germline CDR1 is MDHEN and CDR2 SYDVKM. V was clipped by 5 bases and J by 0 bases, with 10 bases between them. The CDR3 runs to 14 residues. CDR3 region: CASSPGALNTEAFF. CDR3 nucleotide sequence: TGTGCCAGCAGTCCAGGGGCTTTGAACACTGAAGCTTTCTTT.

The sample holds a few counts of this clone. This chain joins TRBV6-8 and TRBJ2-2; maybe TRBD1 (6 bases). Germline V lookup: CDR1 MNHGY, CDR2 SAAAGT. This CDR3 spans 16 amino acids. V was clipped by 2 bases and J by 1 base, with 11 bases between them. The CDR3 nucleotides are TGTGCCAGCAGTTACGTACAGGGAAGGAACACCGGGGAGCTGTTTTTT. It codes for CASSYVQGRNTGELFF.

By share, this clone ranks as large. The chain has TRBV28 and TRBJ2-2; D gene ambiguous. V was trimmed by 5 bases and J by 7 bases, leaving 14 bases between them. Germline V gene lookup returns CDR1 MDHEN and CDR2 SYDVKM. This CDR3 contains 14 residues. The CDR3 loop reads CASSRAHKGGELFF. The DNA of the CDR3 is TGTGCCAGCAGTAGAGCCCACAAGGGCGGGGAGCTGTTTTTT.

The V gene is TRBV19, the J gene TRBJ2-5; 10 bases fit TRBD2. This CDR3 is 13 amino acids long. V lost 7 bases to trimming and J lost 2 bases; unmatched junction nucleotides: 1. Germline CDR1 is LNHDA and CDR2 is SQIVND (reference sequence). DNA of the CDR3: TGTGCCAGTAAGACTAGCGGGCAAGAGACCCAGTACTTC. It translates to CASKTSGQETQYF.

CDR3 sequence reads: CASSRGTYEQYF. CDR3 in DNA: TGTGCCAGCAGTCGTGGGACCTACGAGCAGTACTTC. The genes are TRBV28 and TRBJ2-7, with no clear D. V was shortened by 5 bases and J by 2 bases, with 7 bases between the two germline ends. Germline V gives CDR1 MDHEN, CDR2 SYDVKM. This CDR3 has 12 residues.

The rearrangement uses TRBV5-1 and TRBJ1-1, with D perhaps matching TRBD1 (6 bases). The CDR3 consists of 14 residues. V gave up 4 bases and J gave up 1 base, with 11 bases separating them. Germline CDR1 and CDR2: SGHRS and YFSETQ. The CDR3 DNA reads as TGCGCCAGCAGCCATGGACAGCCGAACACTGAAGCTTTCTTT. Amino acid sequence: CASSHGQPNTEAFF.

The chain carries TRBV5-1 and TRBJ1-1; no definite D call. V was trimmed by 6 bases and J by 3 bases, leaving 15 bases between them. Germline CDR1 reads SGHRS; CDR2 reads YFSETQ. This CDR3 region has 14 residues. Written as DNA, the CDR3 is TGCGCCAGCACACTTGGGTGGGGAGACACTGAAGCTTTCTTT. Translation: CASTLGWGDTEAFF.

This clone was picked up a small number of times. The chain employs TRBV5-1 and TRBJ1-1; 11 bases fit TRBD1. The CDR3 sequence is 19 residues long. The germline CDR1 and CDR2 sequences are SGHRS and YFSETQ. Unmatched junction bases numbered 11, after V lost 0 bases and J lost 1 base. CDR3 protein: CASSLGLGQGVMRNTEAFF. CDR3 bases: TGCGCCAGCAGCTTGGGACTGGGACAGGGGGTTATGCGGAACACTGAAGCTTTCTTT.

This sequence joins TRBV11-3 and TRBJ1-5; TRBD1 matches at 8 bases. Germline lookup yields CDR1 SGHNT and CDR2 YENEEA. The CDR3 runs 15 residues. V lost 5 bases, J lost 4 bases, and 7 bases stayed unmatched. The CDR3 protein is CASSQDRAGNQPQHF. Here the CDR3 DNA reads TGTGCCAGCAGCCAGGACAGGGCAGGGAATCAGCCCCAGCATTTT.

This clone was observed a few times. The J gene is TRBJ2-7, the V gene TRBV6-8, with a weak D call TRBD1 (7 bases). Trimming stripped 5 bases from V and 2 bases from J, with 10 bases between. This CDR3 comprises 13 residues. Germline V gene lookup returns CDR1 MNHGY and CDR2 SAAAGT. CDR3 sequence: CASSAGQTYEQYF. CDR3 in DNA: TGTGCCAGCAGTGCGGGACAGACCTACGAGCAGTACTTC.

Here the CDR3 reads CASSFTEGANVLTF. The CDR3 nucleotides are TGTGCCAGCAGTTTCACGGAGGGGGCCAACGTCCTGACTTTC. The chain employs TRBV9 and TRBJ2-6; D is ambiguous. Per the germline V gene, CDR1 is SGDLS and CDR2 is YYNGEE. There are 14 residues in the CDR3. Between the trimmed V and J ends, which lost 5 bases and 4 bases, there was a span of 10 bases.

V and J are TRBV15 and TRBJ1-5; maybe TRBD1 (6 bases). Per germline, CDR1 LNHNV and CDR2 YYDKDF (reference sequence). V gave up 3 bases and J gave up 4 bases, with 10 bases separating them. CDR3 length equals 14 residues. CDR3 sequence reads: CATSREQGNQPQHF. The DNA of the CDR3 is TGTGCCACCAGCAGGGAACAGGGTAATCAGCCCCAGCATTTT.

This clone is classed as medium-sized (0.01 to 0.1%). The rearrangement uses TRBV5-1 and TRBJ1-2; TRBD1 agrees at 10 bases. The CDR3 runs 16 residues. Germline V lookup: CDR1 SGHRS, CDR2 YFSETQ. V trimming: 4 bases; J trimming: 8 bases; junction bases outside the gene matches: 14. DNA for the CDR3: TGCGCCAGCAGCCAAGCCCGACAGGGGGCGTTCTACGGCTACACCTTC. Translation gives CASSQARQGAFYGYTF.

In its sample, this clone was seen a few times. The V gene is TRBV9, the J gene TRBJ2-3, with 7 bases identical to TRBD1. The J segment lost 5 bases and the V segment lost 3 bases, leaving 18 bases of the junction unmatched. This CDR3 contains 18 residues. The germline V gene has CDR1 SGDLS and CDR2 YYNGEE. CDR3 protein: CASSAGQALAAAVDTQYF. The CDR3 nucleotides read TGTGCCAGCAGCGCTGGACAGGCACTTGCAGCGGCCGTAGATACGCAGTATTTT.